This T cell receptor beta chain was sequenced during a study of Ad26.COV2.S vaccination and SARS-CoV-2 variants. Generated by immunoSEQ multiplex PCR, the TCRdb table keeps only in-frame clones and is missing some. Of a few hundred thousand clones listed, 89% are singletons. Treatment here: around 19 received Ad26.COV2.S at low or high dose, single or two shots; about 5 received placebo; per-sample allocation not given. Repertoires come from day 63 after the first vaccine or placebo injection. Germline V gene lookup returns CDR1 SGHTA and CDR2 FQGNSA. The germline V and J ends were trimmed by 8 bases and 4 bases, with 15 bases remaining between them. The CDR3 loop spans 14 amino acids.

The V and J genes are TRBV7-2 and TRBJ2-1; a weak D match, TRBD1 (6 bases). Sequenced material: peripheral blood, taken in a trial of Ad26.COV2.S vaccine versus placebo. The TCR sequence derives from a person between 18 and 65 years old who received the Ad26.COV2.S COVID-19 vaccine or a placebo. In DNA, the CDR3 is TGTGCCAGCGGCAGGCCAGGGACATACAATGAGCAGTTCTTC. It is translated as CASGRPGTYNEQFF.